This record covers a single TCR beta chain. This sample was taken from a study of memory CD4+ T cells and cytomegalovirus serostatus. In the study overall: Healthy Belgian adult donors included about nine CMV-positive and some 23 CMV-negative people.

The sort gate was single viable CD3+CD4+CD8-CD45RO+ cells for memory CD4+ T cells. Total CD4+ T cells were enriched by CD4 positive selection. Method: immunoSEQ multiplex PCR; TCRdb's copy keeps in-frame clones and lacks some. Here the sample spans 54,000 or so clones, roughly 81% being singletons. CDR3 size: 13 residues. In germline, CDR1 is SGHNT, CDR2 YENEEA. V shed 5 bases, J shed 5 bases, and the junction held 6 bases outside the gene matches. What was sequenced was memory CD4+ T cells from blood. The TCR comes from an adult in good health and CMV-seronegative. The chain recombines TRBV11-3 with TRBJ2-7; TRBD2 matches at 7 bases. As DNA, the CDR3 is TGTGCCAGCAGCGGGGGGGGGAAAAACGAGCAGTACTTC. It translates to CASSGGGKNEQYF.